This T cell receptor (beta chain) was obtained from a study of identical twins. The study's findings and limits: It was cross-sectional statistical analysis, not following the same donors, that the conclusions relied on. Invariant populations such as MAIT and iNKT cells could partly muddle zero-insertion analyses. High-abundance cord blood beta clonotypes had fewer insertions; memory repertoires showed none.

A universal primer binding site was introduced by template switching. The final cDNA contained unique molecular identifiers. TCRdb itself ran the 5' RACE reads through MiXCR, one entry per CDR3 protein. The sample has 1.5 million to 2 million distinct CDR3 sequences, roughly 35% seen once. CDR1 is LGHNT, CDR2 FRNRAP, per germline. V lost 4 bases to trimming and J lost 4 bases; unmatched junction nucleotides: 8. The CDR3 totals 17 residues. Worth noting for this clonotype: What it binds is unknown.

The sample taken for sequencing was cord blood. This chain connects TRBV12-5 to TRBJ2-7; TRBD2 agrees at 15 bases. This receptor was taken from a newborn girl in good health. CDR3 region: CASGSSGTSGGLYEQYF. CDR3 nucleotides: TGTGCTAGTGGTTCATCCGGGACTAGCGGGGGGCTATACGAGCAGTACTTC.